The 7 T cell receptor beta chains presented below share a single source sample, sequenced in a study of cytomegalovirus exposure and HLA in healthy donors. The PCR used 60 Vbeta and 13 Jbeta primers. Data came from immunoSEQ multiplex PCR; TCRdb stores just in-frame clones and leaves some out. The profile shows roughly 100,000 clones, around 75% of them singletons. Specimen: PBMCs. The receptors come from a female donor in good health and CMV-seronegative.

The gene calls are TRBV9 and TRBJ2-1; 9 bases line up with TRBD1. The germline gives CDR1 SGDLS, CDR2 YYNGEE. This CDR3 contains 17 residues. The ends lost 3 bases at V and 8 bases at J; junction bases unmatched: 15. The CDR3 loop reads CASSEIISGTGSDEQFF. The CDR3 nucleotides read TGTGCCAGCAGCGAAATTATTTCCGGGACAGGGAGCGATGAGCAGTTCTTC.

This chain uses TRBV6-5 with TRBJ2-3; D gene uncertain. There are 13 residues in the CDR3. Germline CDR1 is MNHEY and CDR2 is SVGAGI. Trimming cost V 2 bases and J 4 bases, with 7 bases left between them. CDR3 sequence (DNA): TGTGCCAGCAGTTACCGGAGTGCAGATACGCAGTATTTT. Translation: CASSYRSADTQYF.

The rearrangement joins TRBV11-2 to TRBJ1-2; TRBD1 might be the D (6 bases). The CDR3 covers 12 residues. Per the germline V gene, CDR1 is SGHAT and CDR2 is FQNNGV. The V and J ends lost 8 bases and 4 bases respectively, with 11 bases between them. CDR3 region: CASEGGSYGYTF. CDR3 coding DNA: TGTGCCAGCGAAGGGGGTAGCTATGGCTACACCTTC.

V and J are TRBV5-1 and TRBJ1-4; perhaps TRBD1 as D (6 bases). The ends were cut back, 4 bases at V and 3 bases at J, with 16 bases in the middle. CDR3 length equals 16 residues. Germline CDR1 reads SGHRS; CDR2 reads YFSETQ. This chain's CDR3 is CASSLNGGQSNEKLFF. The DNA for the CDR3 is TGCGCCAGCAGCCTGAACGGGGGGCAGTCTAATGAAAAACTGTTTTTT.

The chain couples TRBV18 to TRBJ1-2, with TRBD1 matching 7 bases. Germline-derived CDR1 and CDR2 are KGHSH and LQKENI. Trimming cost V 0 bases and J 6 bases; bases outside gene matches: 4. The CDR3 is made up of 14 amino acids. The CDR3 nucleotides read TGTGCCAGCTCACCACCGGAGACAGGGCATGGCTACACCTTC. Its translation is CASSPPETGHGYTF.

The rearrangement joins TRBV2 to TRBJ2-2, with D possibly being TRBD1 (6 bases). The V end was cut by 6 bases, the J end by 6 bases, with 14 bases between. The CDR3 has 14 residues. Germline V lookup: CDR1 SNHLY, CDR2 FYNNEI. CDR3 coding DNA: TGTGCCAGCAGCGTTGATCAGGGGTCCGGGGAGCTGTTTTTT. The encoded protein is CASSVDQGSGELFF.

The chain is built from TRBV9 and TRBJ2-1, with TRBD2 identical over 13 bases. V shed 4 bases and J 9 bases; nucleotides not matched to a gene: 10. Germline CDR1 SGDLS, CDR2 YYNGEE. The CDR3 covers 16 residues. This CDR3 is CASSPGTSGIIGEQFF. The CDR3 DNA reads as TGTGCCAGCAGCCCAGGGACTAGCGGGATTATAGGTGAGCAGTTCTTC.